The clone carrying this TCR beta chain was found many times. A J-beta primer mix and a sample-barcoded 5' primer were used in a second PCR of about 7 to 12 cycles. TCRdb re-called the 5' RACE reads with MiXCR, one entry per CDR3 protein. The sample has roughly 680,000 distinct CDR3 sequences, around 52% seen once. This record comes from a study of blood T cells in healthy people across ages. The germline V gene has CDR1 LGHDT and CDR2 YNNKEL (reference sequence). CDR3 length equals 16 residues. V gave up 1 base and J gave up 3 bases, with 10 bases separating them. Sequencing used blood. The clonotype was recovered from a woman of 80 years or more in good health. V gene TRBV3-1 combines with J gene TRBJ2-6; the D gene is possibly TRBD2 (5 bases). CDR3 coding DNA: TGTGCCAGCAGCCAAGGTCGCGGGCTTGGGGCCAACGTCCTGACTTTC. Translating it yields CASSQGRGLGANVLTF.